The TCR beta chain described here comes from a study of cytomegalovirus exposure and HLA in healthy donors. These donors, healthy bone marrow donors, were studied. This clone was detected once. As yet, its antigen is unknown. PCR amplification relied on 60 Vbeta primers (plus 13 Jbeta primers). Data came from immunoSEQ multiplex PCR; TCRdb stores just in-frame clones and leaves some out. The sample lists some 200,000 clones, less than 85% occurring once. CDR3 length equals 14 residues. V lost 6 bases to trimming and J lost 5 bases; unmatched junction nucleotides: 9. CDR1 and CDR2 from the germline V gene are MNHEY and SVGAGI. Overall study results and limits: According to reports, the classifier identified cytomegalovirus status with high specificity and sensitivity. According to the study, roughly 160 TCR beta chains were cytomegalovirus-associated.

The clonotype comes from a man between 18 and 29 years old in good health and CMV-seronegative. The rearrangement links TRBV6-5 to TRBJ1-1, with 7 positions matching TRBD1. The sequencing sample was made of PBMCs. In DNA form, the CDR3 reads TGTGCCAGCAGCTTCGACAGGGTAAAGACTGAAGCTTTCTTT. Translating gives CASSFDRVKTEAFF.